This note documents a single TCR beta chain sequence. Antigen: not known. Participants had chemo-refractory metastatic non-small-cell lung cancer and were treated with focal radiation plus ipilimumab CTLA-4 blockade. Generated by immunoSEQ multiplex PCR, the TCRdb table keeps only in-frame clones and is missing some. The table shows roughly 24,000 clones, with over 70% occurring only once. Trimming removed 2 bases at V and 3 bases at J, with 2 bases between. The CDR3 is made up of 12 amino acids. CDR1 SGHTA and CDR2 FQGTGA come from the germline V gene. This sample was taken from a study of radiotherapy plus CTLA-4 blockade in lung cancer. Study results and limitations: In blood, tumor-derived TCR clones expanded after radiotherapy plus ipilimumab.

V is TRBV7-3 and J is TRBJ2-1, with no clear D. Sequencing used peripheral blood, obtained from a patient treated with radiotherapy plus ipilimumab. The receptor was isolated from a human donor with non-small cell lung cancer that progressed on radiotherapy plus ipilimumab. CDR3 protein: CASSLGYNEQFF. The CDR3 DNA reads as TGTGCCAGCAGCTTAGGCTACAATGAGCAGTTCTTC.